This T cell receptor beta chain was observed in a study of Graves' ophthalmopathy and Graves' hyperthyroidism. About the study: Peripheral blood collection took place at initial diagnosis, before any treatment. Study-wide results and limits: With almost 90% sensitivity and around 80% specificity, a 13-signature model separated ophthalmopathy from stable hyperthyroidism.

Only newly diagnosed hyperthyroidism patients aged 18 to 65, with under 2 months' duration, were enrolled. None of the included patients had other autoimmune diseases, uncontrolled infections, pregnancy or lactation, as these led to exclusion. Note on this clonotype: Its cognate antigen is unknown.

RNA transcripts were the template, and TCR beta CDR3 regions were amplified from them. HTBI primers were employed in first-round RT-PCR, then a second-round multiplex PCR followed. TCRdb recomputed calls from the multiplex PCR reads with MiXCR, one row per CDR3 protein. The sample includes roughly 610,000 distinct CDR3 sequences, approximately 21% of them seen just once. The receptor's source is a woman between 18 and 29 years old with stable Graves' hyperthyroidism. Some clones in this sample may be carry-over from other donors' samples. Sequenced sample: peripheral blood.

This CDR3 is CASSEYRGGIEAFF. The CDR3 DNA follows: TGTGCCAGCAGTGAATATCGAGGAGGGATTGAAGCTTTCTTT. The chain joins TRBV25-1 to TRBJ1-1; D gene ambiguous. The CDR3 totals 14 residues. V dropped 0 bases and J dropped 7 bases, with 12 bases sitting between them. Germline V CDR1 and CDR2: MGHDK, SYGVNS.